Given below is one T cell receptor beta chain in context. Its antigen is still unknown. This CDR3 is built from 16 residues. The germline V gene has CDR1 SGHTA and CDR2 FQGTGA. V dropped 5 bases and J dropped 0; count of bases not matched to a gene: 7. Researchers took RNA transcripts and amplified the TCR beta CDR3 regions from them. The HTBI primer set drove a first-round RT-PCR of the TCR CDR3. TCRdb reanalysed the multiplex PCR reads using MiXCR and keeps one entry per CDR3 protein. The data show around 520,000 distinct CDR3 sequences, 14% seen once. The data originate from a study of T cells in Graves' hyperthyroidism and ophthalmopathy. About the research overall: Staff took peripheral blood when the initial diagnosis was made, before any treatment began.

Findings and limits, study-wide: In simple terms, a model built on 13 V-J features told ophthalmopathy apart from stable hyperthyroidism. Blood held most thyroid clonotypes expanded above 0.001 frequency.

The clonotype originates from a woman aged 40 to 49 with Graves' hyperthyroidism. The source material was blood. This chain joins TRBV7-3 and TRBJ2-1; TRBD2 matches 7 bases. The CDR3 reads CASSQLSGPSYNEQFF. The CDR3 bases are TGTGCCAGCAGCCAACTTAGCGGGCCCTCCTACAATGAGCAGTTCTTC. The whole variable domain, remainder taken from reference TRBV7-3 and TRBJ2-1, is GAGVSQTPSNKVTEKGKYVELRCDPISGHTALYWYRQSLGQGPEFLIYFQGTGAADDSGLPNDRFFAVRPEGSVSTLKIQRTERGDSAVYLCASSQLSGPSYNEQFFGPGTRLTVL.